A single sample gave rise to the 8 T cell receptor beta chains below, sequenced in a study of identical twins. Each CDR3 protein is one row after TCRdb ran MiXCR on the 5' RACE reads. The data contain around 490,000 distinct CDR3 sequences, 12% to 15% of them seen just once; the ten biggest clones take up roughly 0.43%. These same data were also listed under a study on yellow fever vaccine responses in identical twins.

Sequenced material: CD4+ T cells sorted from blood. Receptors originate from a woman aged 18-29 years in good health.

CDR3 nucleotides: TGCGCCAGCAGCCTACCTACAAGTCCGTTTTACGCCGGGGAGCTGTTTTTT. Translated, it gives CASSLPTSPFYAGELFF. The chain employs TRBV5-1 and TRBJ2-2, with no clear D. V lost 4 bases and J 6 bases, leaving 22 bases between the germline ends. Germline loops: CDR1 SGHRS, CDR2 YFSETQ. CDR3 length equals 17 residues. The full variable domain, its missing parts supplied by reference TRBV5-1 and TRBJ2-2, is KAGVTQTPRYLIKTRGQQVTLSCSPISGHRSVSWYQQTPGQGLQFLFEYFSETQRNKGNFPGRFSGRQFSNSRSEMNVSTLELGDSALYLCASSLPTSPFYAGELFFGEGSRLTVL.

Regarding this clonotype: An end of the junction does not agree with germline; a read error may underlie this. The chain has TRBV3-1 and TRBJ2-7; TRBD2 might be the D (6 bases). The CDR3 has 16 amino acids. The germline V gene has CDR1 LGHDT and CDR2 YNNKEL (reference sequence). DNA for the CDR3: TGTGCCAGCAGTCAAGGGTCGGGGGTGAAAGGATACGAGCAGTACTTC. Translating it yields CASSQGSGVKGYEQYF.

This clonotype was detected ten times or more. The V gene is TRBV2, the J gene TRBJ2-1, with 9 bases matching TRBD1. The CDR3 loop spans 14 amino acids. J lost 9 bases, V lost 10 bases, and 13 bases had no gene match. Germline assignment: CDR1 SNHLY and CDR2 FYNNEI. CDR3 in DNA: TGTGCCACCCCGGGACAGGGAAAAATGGCTGAGCAGTTCTTC. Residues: CATPGQGKMAEQFF.

Here the CDR3 DNA reads TGCGCCAGCAGCTCCGACTTTAACACTGAAGCTTTCTTT. As protein: CASSSDFNTEAFF. The V gene is TRBV5-1, the J gene TRBJ1-1, with unresolved D. The CDR3 totals 13 residues. Trimming pared 3 bases from V and 2 bases from J, leaving 8 bases between. Germline lookup yields CDR1 SGHRS and CDR2 YFSETQ. The full variable domain, in which reference TRBV5-1 and TRBJ1-1 provide the parts outside the CDR3, is KAGVTQTPRYLIKTRGQQVTLSCSPISGHRSVSWYQQTPGQGLQFLFEYFSETQRNKGNFPGRFSGRQFSNSRSEMNVSTLELGDSALYLCASSSDFNTEAFFGQGTRLTVV.

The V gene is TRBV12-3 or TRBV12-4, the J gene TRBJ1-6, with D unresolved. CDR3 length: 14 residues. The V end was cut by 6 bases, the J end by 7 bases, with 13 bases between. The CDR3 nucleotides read TGTGCCAGCAGATCTACGGGAACCAATTCACCCCTCCACTTT. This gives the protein CASRSTGTNSPLHF.

CDR3 protein: CASSLGLAGGPGNEQFF. CDR3 sequence (DNA): TGCGCCAGCAGCTTGGGACTAGCGGGAGGGCCTGGGAATGAGCAGTTCTTC. V gene TRBV5-1 combines with J gene TRBJ2-1, with 14 bases aligning to TRBD2. Germline-derived CDR1 and CDR2 are SGHRS and YFSETQ. The J segment lost 7 bases and the V segment lost 0 bases, leaving 6 bases of the junction unmatched. CDR3 length: 17 amino acids.

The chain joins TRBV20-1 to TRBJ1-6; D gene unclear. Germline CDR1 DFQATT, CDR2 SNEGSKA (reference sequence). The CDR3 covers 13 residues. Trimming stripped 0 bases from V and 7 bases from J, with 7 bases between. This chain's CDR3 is CSARDSNNSPLHF. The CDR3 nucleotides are TGCAGTGCTAGAGACTCGAACAATTCACCCCTCCACTTT.

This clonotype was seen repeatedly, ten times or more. CDR3 nucleotide sequence: TGTGCCAGCAGTTCCACCCCCACATCCTACGAGCAGTACTTC. This translates into CASSSTPTSYEQYF. This chain connects TRBV12-3 or TRBV12-4 to TRBJ2-7; D remains ambiguous. Trimming shortened V by 4 bases and J by 1 base, and 11 bases separated the two germline ends. This CDR3 region has 14 residues.